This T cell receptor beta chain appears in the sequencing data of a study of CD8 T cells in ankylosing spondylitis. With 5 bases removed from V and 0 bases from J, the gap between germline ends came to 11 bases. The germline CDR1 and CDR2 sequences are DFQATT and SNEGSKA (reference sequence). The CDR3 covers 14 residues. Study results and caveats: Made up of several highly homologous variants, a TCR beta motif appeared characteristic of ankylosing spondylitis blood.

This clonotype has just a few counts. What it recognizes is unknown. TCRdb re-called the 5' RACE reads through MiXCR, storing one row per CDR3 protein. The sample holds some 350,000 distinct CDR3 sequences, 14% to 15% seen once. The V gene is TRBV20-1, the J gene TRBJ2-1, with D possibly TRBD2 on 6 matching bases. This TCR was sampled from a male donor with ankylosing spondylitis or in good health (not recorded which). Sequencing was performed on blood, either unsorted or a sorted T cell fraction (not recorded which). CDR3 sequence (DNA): TGCAGTGCTCAGAGCGGGTCCTCCTACAATGAGCAGTTCTTC. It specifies CSAQSGSSYNEQFF.